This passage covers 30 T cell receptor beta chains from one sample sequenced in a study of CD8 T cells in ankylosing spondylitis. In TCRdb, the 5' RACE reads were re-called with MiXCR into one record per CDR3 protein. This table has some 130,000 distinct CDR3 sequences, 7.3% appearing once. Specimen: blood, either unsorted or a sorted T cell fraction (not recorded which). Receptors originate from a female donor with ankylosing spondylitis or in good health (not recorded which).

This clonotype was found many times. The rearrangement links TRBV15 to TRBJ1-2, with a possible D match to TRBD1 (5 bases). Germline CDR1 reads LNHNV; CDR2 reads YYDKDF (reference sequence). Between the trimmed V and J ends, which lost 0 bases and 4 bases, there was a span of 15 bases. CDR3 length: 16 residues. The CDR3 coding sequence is TGTGCCACCAGCAGAGAGAACCGGGCCCAGGGCTATGGCTACACCTTC. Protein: CATSRENRAQGYGYTF.

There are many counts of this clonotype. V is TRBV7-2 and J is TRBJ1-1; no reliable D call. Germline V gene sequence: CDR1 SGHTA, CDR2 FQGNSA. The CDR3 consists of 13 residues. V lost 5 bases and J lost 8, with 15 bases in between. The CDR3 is CASSTYLDGEAFF. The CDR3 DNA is TGTGCCAGCAGCACCTACCTGGACGGAGAAGCTTTCTTT.

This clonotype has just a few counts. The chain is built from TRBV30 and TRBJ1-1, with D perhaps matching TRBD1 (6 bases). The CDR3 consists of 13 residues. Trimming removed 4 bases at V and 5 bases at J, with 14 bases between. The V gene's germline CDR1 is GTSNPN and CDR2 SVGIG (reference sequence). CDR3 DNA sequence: TGTGCCTGGACCGAGGGGGATTGGACTGAAGCTTTCTTT. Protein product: CAWTEGDWTEAFF. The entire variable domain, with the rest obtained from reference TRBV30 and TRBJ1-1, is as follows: SQTIHQWPATLVQPVGSPLSLECTVEGTSNPNLYWYRQAAGRGLQLLFYSVGIGQISSEVPQNLSASRPQDRQFILSSKKLLLSDSGFYLCAWTEGDWTEAFFGQGTRLTVV.

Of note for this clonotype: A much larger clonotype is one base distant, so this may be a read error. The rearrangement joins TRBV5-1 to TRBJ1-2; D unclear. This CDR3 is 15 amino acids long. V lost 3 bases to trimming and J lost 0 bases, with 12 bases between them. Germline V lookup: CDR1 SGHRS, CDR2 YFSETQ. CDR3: CASSSTTGTNYGYTF. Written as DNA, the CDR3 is TGCGCCAGCAGCTCAACAACGGGAACTAACTATGGCTACACCTTC.

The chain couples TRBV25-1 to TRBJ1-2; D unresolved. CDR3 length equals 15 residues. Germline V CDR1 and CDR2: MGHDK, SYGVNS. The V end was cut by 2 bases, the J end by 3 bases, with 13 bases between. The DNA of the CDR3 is TGTGCCAGCAGTGAACCGTTCCCAGGCCACTATGGCTACACCTTC. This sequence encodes CASSEPFPGHYGYTF.

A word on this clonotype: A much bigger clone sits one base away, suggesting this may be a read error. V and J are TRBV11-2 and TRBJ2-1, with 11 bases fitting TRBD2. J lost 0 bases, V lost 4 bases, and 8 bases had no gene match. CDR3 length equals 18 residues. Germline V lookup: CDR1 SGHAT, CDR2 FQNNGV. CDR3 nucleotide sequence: TGTGCCAGCAGCTCGTTGACTAGCGGGGAATACTCCTACAATGAGCAGTTCTTC. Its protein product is CASSSLTSGEYSYNEQFF.

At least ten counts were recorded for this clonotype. The CDR3 DNA reads as TGTGCCTGGAGTCCGGCGGGGGGGATAGTAGATACGCAGTATTTT. As protein: CAWSPAGGIVDTQYF. The rearrangement joins TRBV30 to TRBJ2-3; TRBD2 matches at 9 bases. Per the germline V gene, CDR1 is GTSNPN and CDR2 is SVGIG (reference sequence). The CDR3 runs to 15 residues. The ends lost 2 bases at V and 5 bases at J; junction bases unmatched: 8.

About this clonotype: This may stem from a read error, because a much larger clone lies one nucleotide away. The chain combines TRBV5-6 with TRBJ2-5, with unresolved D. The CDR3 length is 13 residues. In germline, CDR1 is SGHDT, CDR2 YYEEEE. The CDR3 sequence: CASSLGPLETRYF. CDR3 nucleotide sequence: TGTGCCAGCAGCTTGGGTCCCCTCGAGACCCGGTACTTC. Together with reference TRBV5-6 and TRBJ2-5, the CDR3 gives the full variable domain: DAGVTQSPTHLIKTRGQQVTLRCSPKSGHDTVSWYQQALGQGPQFIFQYYEEEERQRGNFPDRFSGHQFPNYSSELNVNALLLGDSALYLCASSLGPLETRYFGPGTRLLVL.

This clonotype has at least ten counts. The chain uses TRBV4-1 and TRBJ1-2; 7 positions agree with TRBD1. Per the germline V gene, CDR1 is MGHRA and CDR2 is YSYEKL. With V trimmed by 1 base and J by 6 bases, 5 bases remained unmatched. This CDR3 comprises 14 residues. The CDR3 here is CASSQGTRGNGYTF. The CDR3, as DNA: TGCGCCAGCAGCCAAGGTACCAGGGGGAATGGCTACACCTTC.

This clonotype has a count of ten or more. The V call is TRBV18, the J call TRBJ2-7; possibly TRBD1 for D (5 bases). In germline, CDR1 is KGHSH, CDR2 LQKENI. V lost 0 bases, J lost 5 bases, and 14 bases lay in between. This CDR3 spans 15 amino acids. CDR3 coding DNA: TGTGCCAGCTCACCACCCCTGTCAGGGTCCCACGAGCAGTACTTC. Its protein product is CASSPPLSGSHEQYF.

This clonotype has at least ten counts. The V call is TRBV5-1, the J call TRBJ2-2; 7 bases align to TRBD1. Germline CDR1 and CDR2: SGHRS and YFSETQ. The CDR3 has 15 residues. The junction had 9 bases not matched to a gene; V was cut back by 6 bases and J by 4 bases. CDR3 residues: CASTYWDRLTGELFF. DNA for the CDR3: TGCGCCAGCACCTACTGGGACAGACTCACCGGGGAGCTGTTTTTT.

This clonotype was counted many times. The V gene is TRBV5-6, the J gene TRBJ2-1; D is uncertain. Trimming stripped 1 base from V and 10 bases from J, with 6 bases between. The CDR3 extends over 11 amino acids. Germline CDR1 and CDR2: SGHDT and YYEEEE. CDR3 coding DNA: TGTGCCAGCAGCTTGACAGAAGAGCAGTTCTTC. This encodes CASSLTEEQFF.

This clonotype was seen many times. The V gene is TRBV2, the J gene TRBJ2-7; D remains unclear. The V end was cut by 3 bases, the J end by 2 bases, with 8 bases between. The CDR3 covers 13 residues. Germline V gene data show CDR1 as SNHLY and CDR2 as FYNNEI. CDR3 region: CASSEVGTYEQYF. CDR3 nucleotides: TGTGCCAGCAGTGAGGTGGGCACCTACGAGCAGTACTTC. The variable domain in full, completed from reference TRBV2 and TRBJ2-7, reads EPEVTQTPSHQVTQMGQEVILRCVPISNHLYFYWYRQILGQKVEFLVSFYNNEISEKSEIFDDQFSVERPDGSNFTLKIRSTKLEDSAMYFCASSEVGTYEQYFGPGTRLTVT.

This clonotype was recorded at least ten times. CDR3: CASSSRQASGANVLTF. CDR3 DNA: TGCGCCAGCAGCTCTCGACAGGCATCTGGGGCCAACGTCCTGACTTTC. J is TRBJ2-6 and V is TRBV4-1, with D perhaps TRBD1 (6 bases). CDR1 is MGHRA and CDR2 is YSYEKL in the germline V gene. Trimming cost V 5 bases and J 1 base, with 12 bases left between them. The CDR3 spans 16 residues.

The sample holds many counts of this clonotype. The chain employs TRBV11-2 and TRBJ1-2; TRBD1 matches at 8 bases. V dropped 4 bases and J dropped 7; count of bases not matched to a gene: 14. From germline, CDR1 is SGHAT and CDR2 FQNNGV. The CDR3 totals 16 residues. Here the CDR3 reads CASSSRPQGAWSGYTF. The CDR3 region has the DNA TGTGCCAGCAGCTCCCGTCCCCAGGGGGCTTGGAGTGGCTACACCTTC.

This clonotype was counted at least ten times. Here the CDR3 reads CASSKPRTGAIHEQYF. DNA of the CDR3: TGTGCCAGCAGTAAGCCTCGGACAGGGGCGATTCACGAGCAGTACTTC. This sequence joins TRBV27 and TRBJ2-7, with 9 bases matching TRBD1. V was pared by 5 bases and J by 5 bases, with 13 bases of the junction left unmatched. CDR1 is MNHEY, CDR2 SMNVEV, per germline (reference sequence). The CDR3 has 16 residues.

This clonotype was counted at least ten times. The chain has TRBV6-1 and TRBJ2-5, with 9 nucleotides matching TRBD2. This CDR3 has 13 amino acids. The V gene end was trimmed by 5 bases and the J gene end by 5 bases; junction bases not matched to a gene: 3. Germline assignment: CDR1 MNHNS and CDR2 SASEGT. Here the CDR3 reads CASSIAGAETQYF. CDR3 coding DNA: TGTGCCAGCAGTATAGCGGGGGCGGAGACCCAGTACTTC.

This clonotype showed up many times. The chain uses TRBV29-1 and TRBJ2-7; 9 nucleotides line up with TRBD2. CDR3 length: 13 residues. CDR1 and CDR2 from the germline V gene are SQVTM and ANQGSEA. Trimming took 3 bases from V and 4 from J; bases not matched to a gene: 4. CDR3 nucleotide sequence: TGCAGCGTTGAGTTAGCGGGGGATTACGAGCAGTACTTC. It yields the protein CSVELAGDYEQYF.

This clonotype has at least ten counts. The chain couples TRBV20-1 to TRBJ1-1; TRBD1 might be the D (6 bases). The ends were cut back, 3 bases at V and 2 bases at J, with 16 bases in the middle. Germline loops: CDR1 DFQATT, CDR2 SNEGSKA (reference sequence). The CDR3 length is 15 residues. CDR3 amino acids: CSASPTGGINTEAFF. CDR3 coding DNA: TGCAGTGCTAGCCCAACGGGGGGCATCAACACTGAAGCTTTCTTT.

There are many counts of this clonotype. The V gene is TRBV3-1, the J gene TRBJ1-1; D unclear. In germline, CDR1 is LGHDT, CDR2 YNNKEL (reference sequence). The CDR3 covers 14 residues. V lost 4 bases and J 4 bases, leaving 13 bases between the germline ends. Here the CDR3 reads CASSLTLDGTEAFF. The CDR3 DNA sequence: TGTGCCAGCAGCCTAACGCTTGACGGCACTGAAGCTTTCTTT.

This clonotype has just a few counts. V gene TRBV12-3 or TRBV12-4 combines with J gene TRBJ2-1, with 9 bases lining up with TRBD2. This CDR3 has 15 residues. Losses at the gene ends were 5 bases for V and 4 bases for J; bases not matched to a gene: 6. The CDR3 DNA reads TGTGCCAGCAGTCTTAGCGGGGGCCGTTACAATGAGCAGTTCTTC. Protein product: CASSLSGGRYNEQFF.

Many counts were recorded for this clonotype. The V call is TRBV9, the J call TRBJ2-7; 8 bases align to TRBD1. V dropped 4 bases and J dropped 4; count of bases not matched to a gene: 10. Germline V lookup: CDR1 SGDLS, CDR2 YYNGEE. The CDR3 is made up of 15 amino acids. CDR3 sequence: CASSPRGQGSYEQYF. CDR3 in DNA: TGTGCCAGCAGCCCCAGGGGGCAAGGCTCTTACGAGCAGTACTTC. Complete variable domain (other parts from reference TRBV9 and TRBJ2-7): DSGVTQTPKHLITATGQRVTLRCSPRSGDLSVYWYQQSLDQGLQFLIQYYNGEERAKGNILERFSAQQFPDLHSELNLSSLELGDSALYFCASSPRGQGSYEQYFGPGTRLTVT.

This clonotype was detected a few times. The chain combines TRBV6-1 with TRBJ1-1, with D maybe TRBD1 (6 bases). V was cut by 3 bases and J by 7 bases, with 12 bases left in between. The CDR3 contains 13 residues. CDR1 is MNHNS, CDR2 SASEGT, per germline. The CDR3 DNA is TGTGCCAGCAGTGATCAAACAGGGAGTGAAGCTTTCTTT. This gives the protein CASSDQTGSEAFF.

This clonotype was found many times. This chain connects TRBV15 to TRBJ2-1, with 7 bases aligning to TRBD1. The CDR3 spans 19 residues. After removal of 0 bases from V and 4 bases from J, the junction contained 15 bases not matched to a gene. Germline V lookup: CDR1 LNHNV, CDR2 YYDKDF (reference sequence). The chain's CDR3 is CATSRDKMTGLNLYNEQFF. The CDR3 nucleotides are TGTGCCACCAGCAGAGATAAGATGACAGGGCTTAACTTATACAATGAGCAGTTCTTC.

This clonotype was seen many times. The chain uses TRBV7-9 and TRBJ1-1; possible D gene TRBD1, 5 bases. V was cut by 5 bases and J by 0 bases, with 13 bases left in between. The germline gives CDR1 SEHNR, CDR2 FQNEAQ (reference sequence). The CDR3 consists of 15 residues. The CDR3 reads CASSPPLGLNTEAFF. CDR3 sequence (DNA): TGTGCCAGCAGCCCTCCTTTGGGGCTGAACACTGAAGCTTTCTTT.

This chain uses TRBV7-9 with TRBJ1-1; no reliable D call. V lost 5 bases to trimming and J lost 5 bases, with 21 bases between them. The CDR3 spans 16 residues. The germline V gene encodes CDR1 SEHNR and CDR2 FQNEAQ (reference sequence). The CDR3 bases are TGTGCCAGCAGCCGGGCCGGGATAGATCATGAGACTGAAGCTTTCTTT. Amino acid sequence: CASSRAGIDHETEAFF.

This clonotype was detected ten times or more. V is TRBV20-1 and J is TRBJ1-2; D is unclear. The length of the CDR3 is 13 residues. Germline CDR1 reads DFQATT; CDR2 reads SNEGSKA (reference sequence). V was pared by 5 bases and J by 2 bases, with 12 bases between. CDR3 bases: TGCAGTGCTGCCGAAACAACAAACTATGGCTACACCTTC. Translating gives CSAAETTNYGYTF.

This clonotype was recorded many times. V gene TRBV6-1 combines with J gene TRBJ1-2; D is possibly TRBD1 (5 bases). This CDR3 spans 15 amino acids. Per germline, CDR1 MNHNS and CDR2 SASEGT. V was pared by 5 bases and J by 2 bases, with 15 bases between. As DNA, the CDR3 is TGTGCCAGCAGTCAAACCCAGGGTCACAACTATGGCTACACCTTC. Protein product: CASSQTQGHNYGYTF.

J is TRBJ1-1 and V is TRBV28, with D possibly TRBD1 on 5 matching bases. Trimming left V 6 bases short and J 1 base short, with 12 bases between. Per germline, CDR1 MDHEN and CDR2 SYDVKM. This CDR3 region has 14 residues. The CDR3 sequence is CASSPDRENTEAFF. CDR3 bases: TGTGCCAGCAGCCCTGACAGAGAGAACACTGAAGCTTTCTTT.

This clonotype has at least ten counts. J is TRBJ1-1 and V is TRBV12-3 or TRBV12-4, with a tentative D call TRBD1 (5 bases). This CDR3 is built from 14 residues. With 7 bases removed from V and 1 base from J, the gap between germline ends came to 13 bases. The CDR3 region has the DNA TGTGCCAGCACCCCGAGGGGAGGGAACACTGAAGCTTTCTTT. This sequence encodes CASTPRGGNTEAFF.